The 32 T cell receptor beta chains listed next were all sequenced from one sample in a study of blood T cell repertoires in COVID-19. Profiling relied on immunoSEQ multiplex PCR, and the TCRdb table lists in-frame clones only, not all of them. The repertoire includes roughly 260,000 clones, 80% to 90% of them detected once, and over 2% sits in the top ten. Sequencing was carried out using peripheral blood. The source of these receptors is a woman aged 50 to 60 with acute or convalescent COVID-19.

The V call is TRBV28, the J call TRBJ1-1; 9 bases are shared with TRBD1. CDR1 is MDHEN, CDR2 SYDVKM, per germline. The ends lost 3 bases at V and 5 bases at J; junction bases unmatched: 7. This CDR3 contains 15 residues. CDR3: CASSLGGQGRTEAFF. The CDR3 bases are TGTGCCAGCAGTTTGGGGGGACAGGGTAGGACTGAAGCTTTCTTT.

The chain links TRBV29-1 to TRBJ1-6, with a tentative D call TRBD1 (5 bases). Germline CDR1 is SQVTM and CDR2 is ANQGSEA. CDR3 length equals 13 residues. Deletions cut 4 bases from V and 8 bases from J, with 12 bases between. CDR3 protein: CSVGAGRDSPLHF. The CDR3 coding sequence is TGCAGCGTTGGGGCAGGGAGGGATTCACCCCTCCACTTT.

This clone has a single count. V and J are TRBV2 and TRBJ2-5; TRBD1 matches at 11 bases. The CDR3 is 15 residues long. From germline, CDR1 is SNHLY and CDR2 FYNNEI. The V and J ends lost 5 bases and 4 bases, in that order; junction bases with no gene match: 6. CDR3 sequence: CASSSGTGGIETQYF. In DNA form, the CDR3 reads TGTGCCAGCAGTTCCGGGACAGGGGGAATAGAGACCCAGTACTTC.

DNA for the CDR3: TGTGCCAGCTCACCCGGACTAGCGGGAGATAATGAGCAGTTCTTC. Protein product: CASSPGLAGDNEQFF. This chain uses TRBV18 with TRBJ2-1, with 13 bases that match TRBD2. V gave up 3 bases and J gave up 7 bases; unmatched junction bases: 3. Germline V gene lookup returns CDR1 KGHSH and CDR2 LQKENI. The CDR3 consists of 15 residues.

The J gene is TRBJ2-7, the V gene TRBV20-1, with a tentative D call TRBD2 (7 bases). This CDR3 spans 14 amino acids. CDR1 DFQATT and CDR2 SNEGSKA come from the germline V gene (reference sequence). The V end was cut by 3 bases, the J end by 1 base, with 13 bases between. CDR3 loop: CSASWAGASYEQYF. The CDR3 bases are TGCAGTGCTAGTTGGGCGGGGGCATCCTACGAGCAGTACTTC.

This chain connects TRBV4-1 to TRBJ2-1; 7 nucleotides line up with TRBD2. Per the germline V gene, CDR1 is MGHRA and CDR2 is YSYEKL. This CDR3 contains 16 residues. Losses at the gene ends were 4 bases for V and 5 bases for J; bases not matched to a gene: 11. The chain's CDR3 is CASSREGSTSNNEQFF. The CDR3 DNA follows: TGCGCCAGCAGCCGGGAGGGGAGCACGTCCAACAATGAGCAGTTCTTC.

This clone was detected only a few times. The chain couples TRBV9 to TRBJ2-2; 8 positions match TRBD2. The CDR3 runs 19 residues. Per the germline V gene, CDR1 is SGDLS and CDR2 is YYNGEE. The J segment lost 1 base and the V segment lost 2 bases, leaving 13 bases of the junction unmatched. CDR3 in DNA: TGTGCCAGCAGCGTTTCATCGTGGCGGGAGGCTCAGAACACCGGGGAGCTGTTTTTT. This gives the protein CASSVSSWREAQNTGELFF.

The genes are TRBV29-1 and TRBJ2-1, with 9 bases that match TRBD2. After removal of 4 bases from V and 3 bases from J, the junction contained 7 bases not matched to a gene. The CDR3 has 15 amino acids. The germline V gene has CDR1 SQVTM and CDR2 ANQGSEA. CDR3 bases: TGCAGCGTTGTCGCTGGCGGGAGGGACTACAATGAGCAGTTCTTC. The encoded protein is CSVVAGGRDYNEQFF.

V is TRBV9 and J is TRBJ2-1, with 9 bases identical to TRBD1. Germline V gene data show CDR1 as SGDLS and CDR2 as YYNGEE. This CDR3 is 15 amino acids long. After removal of 3 bases from V and 4 bases from J, the junction contained 5 bases not matched to a gene. The CDR3 DNA reads as TGTGCCAGCAGCGCGACAGGGGGATCGTACAATGAGCAGTTCTTC. It translates to CASSATGGSYNEQFF.

The rearrangement uses TRBV4-2 and TRBJ2-1, with D possibly being TRBD2 (5 bases). Germline V CDR1 and CDR2: LGHNA, YNFKEQ. This CDR3 spans 14 amino acids. The germline V and J ends were trimmed by 7 bases and 0 bases, with 10 bases remaining between them. Written as DNA, the CDR3 is TGTGCCAGCAATCTGGGGAGCTCCTACAATGAGCAGTTCTTC. This encodes CASNLGSSYNEQFF.

For the CDR3, the DNA is TGTGCCAGCAATCAGGGGGGAATGAGCACTGAAGCTTTCTTT. Translated: CASNQGGMSTEAFF. The rearrangement joins TRBV11-2 to TRBJ1-1, with 7 nucleotides matching TRBD1. There are 14 residues in the CDR3. J was trimmed by 4 bases and V by 7 bases; bases with no gene match: 9. Germline lookup yields CDR1 SGHAT and CDR2 FQNNGV.

Regarding this clone: The junction departs from the called germline gene at one end, perhaps through a read error. V is TRBV9 and J is TRBJ2-6, with D possibly matching TRBD2 (6 bases). The germline CDR1 and CDR2 sequences are SGDLS and YYNGEE. This CDR3 is built from 18 residues. The CDR3, as DNA: TGTGTCAGCAGCCCGCGCGGGGACCTCTCCTCTGGGGCCAACGTCCTGACTTTC. Its translation is CVSSPRGDLSSGANVLTF.

This chain links TRBV19 with TRBJ2-1; D is possibly TRBD2 (6 bases). V was shortened by 7 bases and J by 8 bases, with 21 bases between the two germline ends. CDR1 is LNHDA, CDR2 SQIVND, per germline (reference sequence). The CDR3 totals 15 residues. In nucleotides, the CDR3 is TGTGCCAGTATGATGGAAGGCGGGAAATGGTATGAGCAGTTCTTC. Translated, it gives CASMMEGGKWYEQFF.

The chain uses TRBV7-6 and TRBJ2-1; D possibly corresponds to TRBD2 (6 bases). The germline CDR1 and CDR2 sequences are SGHVS and FNYEAQ. This CDR3 has 15 residues. V was pared by 4 bases and J by 5 bases, with 15 bases between. The CDR3: CASSSRGLANNEQFF. The CDR3 DNA reads as TGTGCCAGCAGCTCCCGGGGTCTAGCGAACAATGAGCAGTTCTTC.

V usage is TRBV9 and J usage is TRBJ2-7, with 7 bases identical to TRBD1. V shed 0 bases, J shed 2 bases, and the junction held 2 bases outside the gene matches. The CDR3 covers 14 residues. CDR1 and CDR2 (germline): SGDLS, YYNGEE. The CDR3 DNA reads TGTGCCAGCAGCGTAGAACAGGGGCCCTACGAGCAGTACTTC. This translates into CASSVEQGPYEQYF.

This clone was counted once. V usage is TRBV7-9 and J usage is TRBJ2-1; TRBD2 might be the D (6 bases). The CDR3 is 14 amino acids. With 1 base removed from V and 6 bases from J, the gap between germline ends came to 10 bases. Germline V gives CDR1 SEHNR, CDR2 FQNEAQ (reference sequence). The CDR3 sequence: CASSLVGSGNEQFF. The CDR3 coding sequence is TGTGCCAGCAGCTTAGTAGGTAGCGGCAATGAGCAGTTCTTC. Using reference TRBV7-9 and TRBJ2-1 for the parts outside the CDR3, the full variable domain is DTGVSQNPRHKITKRGQNVTFRCDPISEHNRLYWYRQTLGQGPEFLTYFQNEAQLEKSRLLSDRFSAERPKGSFSTLEIQRTEQGDSAMYLCASSLVGSGNEQFFGPGTRLTVL.

The chain couples TRBV2 to TRBJ2-3; the match to TRBD1 covers 12 bases. The CDR3 is made up of 15 amino acids. Germline lookup yields CDR1 SNHLY and CDR2 FYNNEI. The V gene end was trimmed by 9 bases and the J gene end by 0 bases; junction bases not matched to a gene: 4. CDR3 sequence reads: CASRDRGHSTDTQYF. The CDR3 DNA is TGTGCCAGTAGGGACAGGGGGCACAGCACAGATACGCAGTATTTT.

The chain couples TRBV5-1 to TRBJ1-5; TRBD1 matches 9 bases. CDR1 and CDR2 (germline): SGHRS, YFSETQ. The CDR3 is made up of 15 amino acids. The V gene end was trimmed by 0 bases and the J gene end by 5 bases; junction bases not matched to a gene: 3. The CDR3 DNA sequence: TGCGCCAGCAGCTTGGATGGGACAGGGTATCAGCCCCAGCATTTT. It codes for CASSLDGTGYQPQHF.

The rearrangement uses TRBV18 and TRBJ1-1, with 9 bases fitting TRBD1. This CDR3 spans 16 amino acids. V lost 1 base and J lost 2; bases outside the gene matches: 5. Germline V gene data show CDR1 as KGHSH and CDR2 as LQKENI. For the CDR3, the DNA is TGTGCCAGCTCACCACACCAAACAGGGGGCAACACTGAAGCTTTCTTT. It translates to CASSPHQTGGNTEAFF.

The genes are TRBV19 and TRBJ1-5; 10 bases map to TRBD1. V lost 7 bases to trimming and J lost 4 bases; unmatched junction nucleotides: 7. The CDR3 spans 15 residues. The germline CDR1 and CDR2 sequences are LNHDA and SQIVND (reference sequence). CDR3 amino acids: CASTLTGGVNQPQHF. CDR3 nucleotide sequence: TGTGCCAGTACCCTGACAGGGGGCGTGAATCAGCCCCAGCATTTT.

This chain uses TRBV7-3 with TRBJ2-6, with a weak D call TRBD1 (5 bases). Germline V gene data show CDR1 as SGHTA and CDR2 as FQGTGA. The CDR3 consists of 17 residues. V lost 2 bases and J 2 bases, leaving 13 bases between the germline ends. The CDR3 DNA reads as TGTGCCAGCAGCTTAGATCCCGTCAGGGCTGGGGCCAACGTCCTGACTTTC. Encoded protein: CASSLDPVRAGANVLTF. The full variable domain, completed using reference TRBV7-3 and TRBJ2-6, is GAGVSQTPSNKVTEKGKYVELRCDPISGHTALYWYRQSLGQGPEFLIYFQGTGAADDSGLPNDRFFAVRPEGSVSTLKIQRTERGDSAVYLCASSLDPVRAGANVLTFGAGSRLTVL.

The chain has TRBV2 and TRBJ1-1; D not resolved. This CDR3 spans 12 amino acids. Per the germline V gene, CDR1 is SNHLY and CDR2 is FYNNEI. Deletions cut 2 bases from V and 6 bases from J, with 7 bases between. The CDR3 here is CASSERQAEAFF. For the CDR3, the DNA is TGTGCCAGCAGTGAACGGCAGGCTGAAGCTTTCTTT.

This chain's CDR3 is CASSPDRGPSPLHF. CDR3 nucleotides: TGCGCCAGCAGCCCGGACAGGGGGCCTTCACCCCTCCACTTT. The V and J genes are TRBV5-1 and TRBJ1-6, with TRBD1 identical over 11 bases. Trimming took 4 bases from V and 9 from J; bases not matched to a gene: 3. The CDR3 extends over 14 amino acids. CDR1 SGHRS and CDR2 YFSETQ come from the germline V gene. The full variable domain, its missing parts supplied by reference TRBV5-1 and TRBJ1-6, is KAGVTQTPRYLIKTRGQQVTLSCSPISGHRSVSWYQQTPGQGLQFLFEYFSETQRNKGNFPGRFSGRQFSNSRSEMNVSTLELGDSALYLCASSPDRGPSPLHFGNGTRLTVT.

This clone was counted ten times or more. The V gene is TRBV25-1, the J gene TRBJ2-1; 7 positions agree with TRBD2. Germline-derived CDR1 and CDR2 are MGHDK and SYGVNS. The CDR3 contains 15 residues. V shed 4 bases and J 8 bases; nucleotides not matched to a gene: 11. The chain's CDR3 is CASSASGKFHDEQFF. CDR3 nucleotide sequence: TGTGCCAGCAGTGCGAGCGGGAAATTCCATGATGAGCAGTTCTTC.

J is TRBJ1-1 and V is TRBV24-1; weak D call: TRBD1 (5 bases). Looked up from germline, CDR1 is KGHDR and CDR2 is SFDVKD. V was shortened by 4 bases and J by 4 bases, with 9 bases between the two germline ends. The CDR3 spans 13 residues. The CDR3 spells CATSEIGGTEAFF. Written as DNA, the CDR3 is TGTGCCACCAGTGAGATCGGGGGCACTGAAGCTTTCTTT.

This clone was seen once. The chain uses TRBV7-2 and TRBJ1-5; 7 bases map to TRBD1. V was pared by 11 bases and J by 0 bases, with 7 bases of the junction left unmatched. The CDR3 extends over 14 amino acids. CDR1 is SGHTA, CDR2 FQGNSA, per germline. CDR3 region: CALGQGDSNQPQHF. Written as DNA, the CDR3 is TGTGCCCTGGGGCAGGGGGATAGCAATCAGCCCCAGCATTTT. The variable domain in full, with the rest retrieved from reference TRBV7-2 and TRBJ1-5, is GAGVSQSPSNKVTEKGKDVELRCDPISGHTALYWYRQSLGQGLEFLIYFQGNSAPDKSGLPSDRFSAERTGGSVSTLTIQRTQQEDSAVYLCALGQGDSNQPQHFGDGTRLSIL.

The chain is built from TRBV6-5 and TRBJ1-1; tentative D call: TRBD1 (6 bases). This CDR3 is built from 14 residues. Germline assignment: CDR1 MNHEY and CDR2 SVGAGI. Between the trimmed V and J ends, which lost 6 bases and 2 bases, there was a span of 13 bases. This CDR3 reads CASSPAGANTEAFF. CDR3 nucleotides: TGTGCCAGCAGCCCCGCAGGGGCTAACACTGAAGCTTTCTTT.

This sequence joins TRBV20-1 and TRBJ1-5; 8 positions match TRBD1. Germline trimming cut 3 bases from V and 4 bases from J; bases unmatched to any gene: 8. In germline, CDR1 is DFQATT, CDR2 SNEGSKA (reference sequence). This CDR3 comprises 15 residues. The CDR3 is CSASGQGARNQPQHF. The CDR3 DNA is TGCAGTGCTAGTGGGCAGGGGGCGCGGAATCAGCCCCAGCATTTT.

This sequence joins TRBV7-9 and TRBJ2-6; D unresolved. V lost 6 bases and J lost 0, with 6 bases in between. There are 14 residues in the CDR3. Looked up from germline, CDR1 is SEHNR and CDR2 is FQNEAQ (reference sequence). CDR3 bases: TGTGCCAGCAGTGAGGCCTCTGGGGCCAACGTCCTGACTTTC. It yields the protein CASSEASGANVLTF.

The chain couples TRBV24-1 to TRBJ2-4; D gene uncertain. Germline V lookup: CDR1 KGHDR, CDR2 SFDVKD. The germline V and J ends were trimmed by 4 bases and 15 bases, with 12 bases remaining between them. The CDR3 is 11 amino acids. The CDR3 DNA is TGTGCCACCAGTGACCCCCCCATTAGGTACTTC. Translated, it gives CATSDPPIRYF.

The chain carries TRBV30 and TRBJ1-5; 8 bases agree with TRBD1. The junction had 5 bases not matched to a gene; V was cut back by 1 base and J by 3 bases. Per the germline V gene, CDR1 is GTSNPN and CDR2 is SVGIG (reference sequence). This CDR3 is 15 amino acids long. CDR3 sequence (DNA): TGTGCCTGGAGTGCTCAGGGGGCCTTCAATCAGCCCCAGCATTTT. Its translation: CAWSAQGAFNQPQHF.

V gene TRBV5-1 combines with J gene TRBJ1-5; weak D call: TRBD1 (5 bases). The CDR3 consists of 16 residues. The V end lost 2 bases, the J end lost 6 bases, and 18 bases lay between the germline ends. Germline loops: CDR1 SGHRS, CDR2 YFSETQ. The CDR3 loop is CASSFGAGGLGQPQHF. DNA of the CDR3: TGCGCCAGCAGCTTTGGCGCGGGGGGGTTGGGTCAGCCCCAGCATTTT.